A single sample is the source of the 26 T cell receptor beta chains below, sequenced in a study of regulatory T cells in long-lasting Graves disease. Documented time point: persistent/refractory GD, antithyroid drugs over 5 years with positive TRAb. Extracted PBMC RNA gave rise to the TCR library. iRepertoire HTBI primers and Arm-PCR of CDR3 regions built TCR beta libraries. Each CDR3 protein is one row after TCRdb ran MiXCR on the multiplex PCR reads. This table holds 400,000 to 500,000 distinct CDR3 sequences, roughly 23% found once. Sequenced material: peripheral blood mononuclear cells (PBMCs), taken when the disease was refractory, from a patient treated with antithyroid drugs. Receptors originate from a female donor with Graves disease.

This clonotype was seen many times. This rearrangement joins TRBV20-1 to TRBJ1-6; tentative D call: TRBD1 (5 bases). This CDR3 has 15 amino acids. Trimming stripped 1 base from V and 10 bases from J, with 17 bases between. Looked up from germline, CDR1 is DFQATT and CDR2 is SNEGSKA (reference sequence). This CDR3 reads CSARVPGTDWSPLHF. The CDR3 DNA sequence: TGCAGTGCTAGAGTCCCAGGGACTGATTGGTCACCCCTCCACTTT.

This clonotype has at least ten counts. This CDR3 reads CATSRDGETQYF. The CDR3, as DNA: TGTGCCACCAGCAGAGATGGAGAGACCCAGTACTTC. The chain links TRBV15 to TRBJ2-5; D is undetermined. The CDR3 length is 12 residues. Trimming shortened V by 0 bases and J by 4 bases, and 3 bases separated the two germline ends. From germline, CDR1 is LNHNV and CDR2 YYDKDF (reference sequence).

In this sample, this clonotype turned up once. V and J are TRBV20-1 and TRBJ2-2; no clear D gene. The germline V and J ends were trimmed by 5 bases and 4 bases, with 14 bases remaining between them. CDR3 size: 14 residues. Germline values: CDR1 DFQATT, CDR2 SNEGSKA (reference sequence). The chain's CDR3 is CSAPRAPSTGELFF. CDR3 in DNA: TGCAGTGCTCCTAGGGCCCCCTCCACCGGGGAGCTGTTTTTT.

The sample holds many counts of this clonotype. The rearrangement links TRBV2 to TRBJ1-5, with TRBD1 matching 7 bases. Trimming took 6 bases from V and 6 from J; bases not matched to a gene: 8. CDR1 is SNHLY, CDR2 FYNNEI, per germline. This CDR3 comprises 14 residues. DNA of the CDR3: TGTGCCAGCAGGGACAGGTCCTCCGCTCAGCCCCAGCATTTT. Encoded protein: CASRDRSSAQPQHF. Together with reference TRBV2 and TRBJ1-5, the CDR3 gives the full variable domain: EPEVTQTPSHQVTQMGQEVILRCVPISNHLYFYWYRQILGQKVEFLVSFYNNEISEKSEIFDDQFSVERPDGSNFTLKIRSTKLEDSAMYFCASRDRSSAQPQHFGDGTRLSIL.

The genes are TRBV5-1 and TRBJ2-5; 7 bases agree with TRBD1. The end of the DNA is better explained by TRBJ2-1, so the J call may be wrong. CDR1 and CDR2 (germline): SGHRS, YFSETQ. This CDR3 contains 14 residues. CDR3 DNA sequence: TGCGCCAGCAGCTTGGGACTGACAGGGAATGAGCAGTTCTTC. Amino acids: CASSLGLTGNEQFF.

CDR3 coding DNA: TGTGCCACCAGGCGCTCTAGCGGGCCCAACAATGAGCAGTTCTTC. Translated, it gives CATRRSSGPNNEQFF. The V gene is TRBV24-1, the J gene TRBJ2-1, with 8 bases fitting TRBD2. The CDR3 length is 15 residues. Germline CDR1 reads KGHDR; CDR2 reads SFDVKD. Unmatched junction bases numbered 9, after V lost 7 bases and J lost 5 bases.

This clonotype was seen repeatedly, ten times or more. J is TRBJ1-1 and V is TRBV28; 7 bases align to TRBD1. The germline CDR1 and CDR2 sequences are MDHEN and SYDVKM. With V trimmed by 8 bases and J by 9 bases, 6 bases remained unmatched. This CDR3 region has 11 residues. The DNA for the CDR3 is TGTGCCAGCCTACTAAGGGGGCAAGCTTTCTTT. Translating it yields CASLLRGQAFF.

The chain combines TRBV28 with TRBJ1-1; D uncertain. The ends were cut back, 6 bases at V and 5 bases at J, with 10 bases in the middle. This CDR3 contains 12 residues. CDR1 and CDR2 (germline): MDHEN, SYDVKM. The CDR3 coding sequence is TGTGCCAGCAGAGACCAGGCTACTGAAGCTTTCTTT. This encodes CASRDQATEAFF.

The chain couples TRBV5-4 to TRBJ1-1, with D possibly TRBD1 on 6 matching bases. Trimming took 2 bases from V and 6 from J, leaving 11 bases between them. The CDR3 sequence is 13 residues long. Germline CDR1 is SGHNT and CDR2 is YYREEE (reference sequence). In DNA, the CDR3 is TGTGCCAGCAGCTTACAGGGAAACTCTGAAGCTTTCTTT. It yields the protein CASSLQGNSEAFF. Filled out from reference TRBV5-4 and TRBJ1-1, the complete variable domain reads ETGVTQSPTHLIKTRGQQVTLRCSSQSGHNTVSWYQQALGQGPQFIFQYYREEENGRGNFPPRFSGLQFPNYSSELNVNALELDDSALYLCASSLQGNSEAFFGQGTRLTVV.

The CDR3 DNA reads TGCAGCGCGCAGGGGGGGCTGACCTATGGCTACACCTTC. This gives the protein CSAQGGLTYGYTF. The genes are TRBV20-1 and TRBJ1-2, with 7 positions matching TRBD1. This CDR3 region has 13 residues. Germline V lookup: CDR1 DFQATT, CDR2 SNEGSKA (reference sequence).

The V gene is TRBV4-1, the J gene TRBJ1-2; D perhaps matches TRBD1 (6 bases). V shed 1 base and J shed 3 bases, with 15 bases lying between them. The germline V gene encodes CDR1 MGHRA and CDR2 YSYEKL. The length of the CDR3 is 16 residues. Here the CDR3 reads CASSQGPDRNYYGYTF. The CDR3 nucleotides read TGCGCCAGCAGCCAAGGCCCGGACAGAAATTACTATGGCTACACCTTC.

With respect to this clonotype: Germline is not matched at one junction end, which may reflect a read error. This chain joins TRBV5-6 and TRBJ1-2; the match to TRBD1 covers 10 bases. Germline-derived CDR1 and CDR2 are SGHDT and YYEEEE. The CDR3 consists of 15 residues. The CDR3 here is CASSDYGTGDYGYTF. The CDR3 DNA is TGTGCCAGCAGCGATTACGGGACAGGGGACTACGGCTACACCTTC.

To note about this clonotype: Being one base from a much bigger clone, this may be a read error. The V and J genes are TRBV28 and TRBJ2-4, with 8 bases fitting TRBD1. Per the germline V gene, CDR1 is MDHEN and CDR2 is SYDVKM. The CDR3 sequence is 19 residues long. V shed 11 bases and J 0 bases; nucleotides not matched to a gene: 21. This CDR3 is CACSYFLDRASIAKNIQYF. In DNA, the CDR3 is TGTGCCTGCTCCTACTTCCTGGACAGGGCATCTATAGCCAAAAACATTCAGTACTTC.

This clonotype was seen only once. This chain connects TRBV7-9 to TRBJ1-1, with a tentative D call TRBD1 (6 bases). The CDR3 is made up of 16 amino acids. V was pared by 1 base and J by 4 bases, with 16 bases between. In germline, CDR1 is SEHNR, CDR2 FQNEAQ (reference sequence). CDR3 protein: CASSLVLGRGSTEAFF. Here the CDR3 DNA reads TGTGCCAGCAGCTTAGTGCTCGGCAGGGGAAGCACTGAAGCTTTCTTT.

This clonotype has at least ten counts. This chain joins TRBV2 and TRBJ1-1; no firm D call. The CDR3 loop spans 12 amino acids. Germline V gene lookup returns CDR1 SNHLY and CDR2 FYNNEI. Trimming stripped 3 bases from V and 3 bases from J, with 5 bases between. The CDR3 sequence: CASSEGHTEAFF. In DNA, the CDR3 is TGTGCCAGCAGTGAGGGCCACACTGAAGCTTTCTTT.

The chain recombines TRBV25-1 with TRBJ1-2; D is undetermined. Trimming took off 1 base at V and 2 bases at J, with 2 bases between the two ends. This CDR3 has 12 amino acids. CDR1 is MGHDK, CDR2 SYGVNS, per germline. The CDR3 DNA sequence: TGTGCCAGCAGTGAATTCAACTATGGCTACACCTTC. As protein: CASSEFNYGYTF.

Remarks on this clonotype: A much larger clone lies one base from this, so it may be a read error. This chain connects TRBV6-1 to TRBJ1-2; D gene unclear. Germline-derived CDR1 and CDR2 are MNHNS and SASEGT. V was trimmed by 11 bases and J by 8 bases, leaving 12 bases between them. The CDR3 consists of 10 residues. The CDR3 spells CACKREGYTF. The CDR3 DNA reads TGTGCCTGCAAGAGGGAGGGCTACACCTTC.

This clonotype was counted at least ten times. The chain combines TRBV14 with TRBJ2-1; 11 bases agree with TRBD2. Looked up from germline, CDR1 is SGHDN and CDR2 is FVKESK. The junction had 8 bases not matched to a gene; V was cut back by 3 bases and J by 7 bases. The CDR3 has 16 residues. The CDR3 is CASSQLLAGVSNEQFF. CDR3 nucleotide sequence: TGTGCCAGCAGCCAGCTACTAGCGGGAGTATCTAATGAGCAGTTCTTC.

This clonotype was detected only a few times. The rearrangement uses TRBV12-3 or TRBV12-4 and TRBJ2-6; perhaps TRBD1 as D (5 bases). The V and J ends lost 3 bases and 2 bases respectively, with 8 bases between them. The CDR3 spans 15 residues. Here the CDR3 DNA reads TGTGCCAGCAGTTTGGGCAGGGCTGGGGCCAACGTCCTGACTTTC. This sequence encodes CASSLGRAGANVLTF.

The chain links TRBV27 to TRBJ2-7; D is uncertain. Trimming shortened V by 6 bases and J by 3 bases, and 15 bases separated the two germline ends. The CDR3 has 14 residues. CDR1 and CDR2 from the germline V gene are MNHEY and SMNVEV (reference sequence). The CDR3 bases are TGTGCCAGCAGCAAGGAACCCGGTTACTACGAGCAGTACTTC. This codes for CASSKEPGYYEQYF.

Concerning this clonotype itself: A junction boundary mismatches the germline segment, possibly from a read error. The chain has TRBV24-1 and TRBJ1-3; D is perhaps TRBD1 (5 bases). This CDR3 region has 9 residues. The V gene's germline CDR1 is KGHDR and CDR2 SFDVKD. The CDR3: CAAVTGTPF. The CDR3 DNA follows: TGTGCCGCCGTTACCGGGACCCCATTT.

This clonotype was recorded many times. At one end, the junction sequence differs from germline, possibly due to a read error. The chain carries TRBV7-2 and TRBJ2-5; TRBD2 matches at 10 bases. The CDR3 consists of 14 residues. Germline V CDR1 and CDR2: SGHTA, FQGNSA. The CDR3 here is CASSLAGEGETQYF. The CDR3 DNA follows: TGTGCCAGCAGCCTAGCGGGAGAAGGGGAGACCCAGTACTTC. Drawing the rest from reference TRBV7-2 and TRBJ2-5, the complete variable domain is GAGVSQSPSNKVTEKGKDVELRCDPISGHTALYWYRQSLGQGLEFLIYFQGNSAPDKSGLPSDRFSAERTGGSVSTLTIQRTQQEDSAVYLCASSLAGEGETQYFGPGTRLLVL.

This clonotype came up many times. The chain has TRBV3-1 and TRBJ1-2; D might be TRBD1 (5 bases). This CDR3 comprises 13 residues. Trimming took off 2 bases at V and 5 bases at J, with 9 bases between the two ends. CDR1 is LGHDT and CDR2 is YNNKEL in the germline V gene (reference sequence). CDR3 region: CASSQRTTYGYTF. The DNA for the CDR3 is TGTGCCAGCAGCCAACGGACAACGTATGGCTACACCTTC.

V is TRBV27 and J is TRBJ1-2, with 8 positions matching TRBD1. Unmatched junction bases numbered 7, after V lost 8 bases and J lost 2 bases. Germline-derived CDR1 and CDR2 are MNHEY and SMNVEV (reference sequence). This CDR3 is 14 amino acids long. CDR3: CASGSQGGNYGYTF. The CDR3 region has the DNA TGTGCCAGCGGATCACAGGGGGGGAACTATGGCTACACCTTC.

Only a few counts were recorded for this clonotype. The V gene is TRBV28, the J gene TRBJ2-7, with TRBD2 matching over 9 bases. CDR3 length: 15 residues. The germline gives CDR1 MDHEN, CDR2 SYDVKM. The V gene end was trimmed by 2 bases and the J gene end by 7 bases; junction bases not matched to a gene: 9. The CDR3 bases are TGTGCCAGCAGTTTAAGATCTAGCGGGACCGAGGAGCAGTACTTC. Amino acid sequence: CASSLRSSGTEEQYF.

The sample holds many counts of this clonotype. The chain has TRBV7-2 and TRBJ1-1; TRBD1 is a possible D gene (5 bases). Trimming cost V 5 bases and J 0 bases, with 16 bases left between them. The germline V gene has CDR1 SGHTA and CDR2 FQGNSA. This CDR3 contains 16 residues. The CDR3: CASSKGRTTMNTEAFF. DNA for the CDR3: TGTGCCAGCAGCAAGGGACGGACCACCATGAACACTGAAGCTTTCTTT. Variable domain in full (rest from reference TRBV7-2 and TRBJ1-1): GAGVSQSPSNKVTEKGKDVELRCDPISGHTALYWYRQSLGQGLEFLIYFQGNSAPDKSGLPSDRFSAERTGGSVSTLTIQRTQQEDSAVYLCASSKGRTTMNTEAFFGQGTRLTVV.